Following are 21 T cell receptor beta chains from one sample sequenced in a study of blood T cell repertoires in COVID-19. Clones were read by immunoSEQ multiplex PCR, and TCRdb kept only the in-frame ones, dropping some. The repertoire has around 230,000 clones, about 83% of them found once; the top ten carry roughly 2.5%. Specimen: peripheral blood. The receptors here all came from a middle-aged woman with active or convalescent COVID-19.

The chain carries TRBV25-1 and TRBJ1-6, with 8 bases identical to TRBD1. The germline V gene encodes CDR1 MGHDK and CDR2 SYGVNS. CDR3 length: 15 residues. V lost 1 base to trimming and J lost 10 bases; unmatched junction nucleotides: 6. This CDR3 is CASSELGTGESPLHF. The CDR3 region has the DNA TGTGCCAGCAGTGAATTAGGGACAGGAGAATCACCCCTCCACTTT.

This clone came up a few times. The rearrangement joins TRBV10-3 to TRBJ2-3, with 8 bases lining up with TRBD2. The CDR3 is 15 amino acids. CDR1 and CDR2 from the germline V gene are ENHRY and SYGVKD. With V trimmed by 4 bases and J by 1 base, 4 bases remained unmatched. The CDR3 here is CAISGGSGGTDTQYF. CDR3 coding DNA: TGTGCCATCAGTGGTGGTAGCGGGGGCACAGATACGCAGTATTTT.

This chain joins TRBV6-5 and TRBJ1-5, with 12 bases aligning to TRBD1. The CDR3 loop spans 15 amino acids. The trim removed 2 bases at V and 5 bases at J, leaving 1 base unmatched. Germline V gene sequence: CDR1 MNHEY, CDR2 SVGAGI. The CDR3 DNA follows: TGTGCCAGCAGTTACGGGACAGGGGGCTATCAGCCCCAGCATTTT. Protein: CASSYGTGGYQPQHF.

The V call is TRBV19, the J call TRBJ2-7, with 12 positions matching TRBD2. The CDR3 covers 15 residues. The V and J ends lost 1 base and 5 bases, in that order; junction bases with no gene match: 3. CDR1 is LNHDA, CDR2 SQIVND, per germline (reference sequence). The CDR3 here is CASSIGLAGVDEQYF. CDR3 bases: TGTGCCAGTAGTATAGGACTAGCGGGAGTAGACGAGCAGTACTTC.

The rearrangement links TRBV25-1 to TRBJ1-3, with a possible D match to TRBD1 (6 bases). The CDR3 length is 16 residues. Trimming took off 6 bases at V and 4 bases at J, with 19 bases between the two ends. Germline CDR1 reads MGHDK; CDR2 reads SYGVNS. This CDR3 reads CASSPGVGEKGNTIYF. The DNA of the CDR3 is TGTGCCAGCAGCCCAGGGGTAGGGGAGAAGGGAAACACCATATATTTT.

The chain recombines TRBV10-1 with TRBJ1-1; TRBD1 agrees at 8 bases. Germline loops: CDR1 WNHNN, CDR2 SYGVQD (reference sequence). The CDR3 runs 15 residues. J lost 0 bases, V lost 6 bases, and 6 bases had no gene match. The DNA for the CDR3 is TGCGCCAGCAGAGACAGGGGAGACATGAACACTGAAGCTTTCTTT. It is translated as CASRDRGDMNTEAFF.

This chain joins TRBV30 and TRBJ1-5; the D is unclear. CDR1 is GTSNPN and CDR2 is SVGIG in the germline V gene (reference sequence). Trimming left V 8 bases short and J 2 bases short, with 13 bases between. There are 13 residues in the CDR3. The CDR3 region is CAVDLQGNQPQHF. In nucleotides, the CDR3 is TGTGCCGTCGACCTTCAGGGCAATCAGCCCCAGCATTTT.

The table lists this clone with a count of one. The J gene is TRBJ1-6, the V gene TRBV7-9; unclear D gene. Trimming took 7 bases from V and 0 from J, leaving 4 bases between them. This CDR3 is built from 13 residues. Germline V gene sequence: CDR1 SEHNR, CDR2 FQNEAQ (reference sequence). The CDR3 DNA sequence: TGTGCCAGCAAGAGCTCCTATAATTCACCCCTCCACTTT. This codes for CASKSSYNSPLHF.

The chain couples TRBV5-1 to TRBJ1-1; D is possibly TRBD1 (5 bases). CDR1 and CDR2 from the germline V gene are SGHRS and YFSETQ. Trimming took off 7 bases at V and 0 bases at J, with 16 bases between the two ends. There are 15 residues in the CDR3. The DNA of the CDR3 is TGCGCCAGCGGGGGAGGAAAAGGGATGAACACTGAAGCTTTCTTT. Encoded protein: CASGGGKGMNTEAFF.

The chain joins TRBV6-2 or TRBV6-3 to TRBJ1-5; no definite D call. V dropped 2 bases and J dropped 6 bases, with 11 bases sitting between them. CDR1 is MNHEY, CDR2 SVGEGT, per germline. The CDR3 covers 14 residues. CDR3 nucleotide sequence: TGTGCCAGCAGTTACATCGGGGTGACTCAGCCCCAGCATTTT. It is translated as CASSYIGVTQPQHF.

CDR3 bases: TGTGCCAGCAGCGCGACCCTCAGGGGAGGGGGAGATACGCAGTATTTT. Its protein is CASSATLRGGGDTQYF. V is TRBV9 and J is TRBJ2-3; perhaps TRBD2 as D (7 bases). Looked up from germline, CDR1 is SGDLS and CDR2 is YYNGEE. The CDR3 contains 16 residues. V was clipped by 3 bases and J by 5 bases, with 19 bases between them.

The CDR3 region has the DNA TGTGCCACCAGCAAATCCGAACTTGGACTAGCGGGGGGGCGATTGTTGGAGACCCAGTACTTC. Translated: CATSKSELGLAGGRLLETQYF. The J gene is TRBJ2-5, the V gene TRBV15; 15 bases align to TRBD2. This CDR3 region has 21 residues. In germline, CDR1 is LNHNV, CDR2 YYDKDF (reference sequence). V lost 4 bases to trimming and J lost 5 bases; unmatched junction nucleotides: 20.

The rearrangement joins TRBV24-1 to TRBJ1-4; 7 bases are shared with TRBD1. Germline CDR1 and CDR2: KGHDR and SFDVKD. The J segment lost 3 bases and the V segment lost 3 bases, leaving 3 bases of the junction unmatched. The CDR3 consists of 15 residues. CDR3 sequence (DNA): TGTGCCACCAGTGATGGCAGGGGGGCTAATGAAAAACTGTTTTTT. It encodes CATSDGRGANEKLFF.

The chain's CDR3 is CASSLAGQGKGYTF. Here the CDR3 DNA reads TGTGCCAGCAGTCTTGCGGGACAGGGTAAAGGCTACACCTTC. This sequence joins TRBV9 and TRBJ1-2; 9 bases are a match to TRBD1. CDR3 length: 14 residues. V shed 5 bases, J shed 8 bases, and the junction held 10 bases outside the gene matches. The germline V gene encodes CDR1 SGDLS and CDR2 YYNGEE.

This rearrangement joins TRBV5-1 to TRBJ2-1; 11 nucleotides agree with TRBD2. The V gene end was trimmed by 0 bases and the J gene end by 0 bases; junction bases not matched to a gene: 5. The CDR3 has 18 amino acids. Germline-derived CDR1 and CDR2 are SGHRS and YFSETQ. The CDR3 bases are TGCGCCAGCAGCTTGGGATCTAGCGGGGGGCTCTCCTACAATGAGCAGTTCTTC. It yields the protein CASSLGSSGGLSYNEQFF.

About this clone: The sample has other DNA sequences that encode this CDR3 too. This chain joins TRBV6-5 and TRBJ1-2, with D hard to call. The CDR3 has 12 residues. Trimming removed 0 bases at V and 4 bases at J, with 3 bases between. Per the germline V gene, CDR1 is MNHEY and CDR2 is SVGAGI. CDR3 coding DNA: TGTGCCAGCAGTTACTCCGGCTATGGCTACACCTTC. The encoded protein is CASSYSGYGYTF.

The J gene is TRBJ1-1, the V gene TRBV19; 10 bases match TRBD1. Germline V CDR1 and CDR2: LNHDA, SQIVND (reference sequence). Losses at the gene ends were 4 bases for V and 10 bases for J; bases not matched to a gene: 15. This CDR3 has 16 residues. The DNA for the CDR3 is TGTGCCAGTAGTAAGGGACAGGGGTCTCTCCCCTATGGAGCTTTCTTT. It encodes CASSKGQGSLPYGAFF.

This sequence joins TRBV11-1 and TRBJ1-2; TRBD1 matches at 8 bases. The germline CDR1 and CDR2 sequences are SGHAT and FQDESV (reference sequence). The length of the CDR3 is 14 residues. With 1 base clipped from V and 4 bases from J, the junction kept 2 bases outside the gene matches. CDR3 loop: CASSLVGTGYGYTF. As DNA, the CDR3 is TGTGCCAGCAGCTTAGTCGGGACAGGCTATGGCTACACCTTC. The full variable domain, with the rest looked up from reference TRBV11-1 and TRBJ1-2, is EAEVAQSPRYKITEKSQAVAFWCDPISGHATLYWYRQILGQGPELLVQFQDESVVDDSQLPKDRFSAERLKGVDSTLKIQPAELGDSAMYLCASSLVGTGYGYTFGSGTRLTVV.

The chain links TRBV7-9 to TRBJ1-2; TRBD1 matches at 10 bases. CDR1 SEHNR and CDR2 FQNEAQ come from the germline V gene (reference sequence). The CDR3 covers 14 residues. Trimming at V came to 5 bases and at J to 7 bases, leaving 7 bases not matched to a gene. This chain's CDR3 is CASSTDRGRVGYTF. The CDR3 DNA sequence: TGTGCCAGCAGCACCGACAGGGGGCGCGTTGGCTACACCTTC.

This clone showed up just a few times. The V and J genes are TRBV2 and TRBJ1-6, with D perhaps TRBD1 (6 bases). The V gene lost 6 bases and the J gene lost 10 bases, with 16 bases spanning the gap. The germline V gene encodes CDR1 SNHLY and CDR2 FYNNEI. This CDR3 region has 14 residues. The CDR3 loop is CASREIRGGSPLHF. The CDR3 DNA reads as TGTGCCAGCAGGGAAATCAGGGGTGGGTCACCCCTCCACTTT. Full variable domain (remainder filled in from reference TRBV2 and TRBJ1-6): EPEVTQTPSHQVTQMGQEVILRCVPISNHLYFYWYRQILGQKVEFLVSFYNNEISEKSEIFDDQFSVERPDGSNFTLKIRSTKLEDSAMYFCASREIRGGSPLHFGNGTRLTVT.

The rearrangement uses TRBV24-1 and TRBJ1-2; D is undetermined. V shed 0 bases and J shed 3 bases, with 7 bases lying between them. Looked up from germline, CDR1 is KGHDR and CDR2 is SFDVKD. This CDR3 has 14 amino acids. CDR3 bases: TGTGCCACCAGTGATTTGGGGCAGGACTATGGCTACACCTTC. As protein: CATSDLGQDYGYTF.